Sequencing of this T cell receptor (beta chain) was carried out in a study of identical twins. This clonotype was detected a few times. The germline gives CDR1 DFQATT, CDR2 SNEGSKA (reference sequence). Germline trimming cut 5 bases from V and 4 bases from J; bases unmatched to any gene: 7. The CDR3 consists of 13 residues. MiXCR was run by TCRdb on the 5' RACE reads, yielding one entry per CDR3 protein. The sample lists about 520,000 distinct CDR3 sequences, approximately 22% seen once, with about 0.93% in the top ten. The same specimen was also included in a second study, on T cells expressing NK-cell markers.

This clonotype originated in a woman younger than 35 in good health. This chain links TRBV20-1 with TRBJ2-5; 7 bases map to TRBD1. Sequencing input: CD4+ T cells sorted from blood. The CDR3 region has the DNA TGCAGTGCTGGAACTCGACAGGGAGAGACCCAGTACTTC. Protein: CSAGTRQGETQYF.